The 20 T cell receptor beta chains in this list originate from one sample, sequenced in a study of T cells in Graves' hyperthyroidism and ophthalmopathy. RNA transcripts provided the source from which TCR beta CDR3 regions were amplified. An initial round of RT-PCR targeting the TCR CDR3 relied on the HTBI primer set. Via MiXCR, TCRdb re-called the multiplex PCR reads, giving one row per CDR3 protein. The table has about 130,000 distinct CDR3 sequences, roughly a fifth seen once. Material for sequencing was blood. These receptors were collected from a woman aged 50 to 60 with Graves' hyperthyroidism that later progressed to Graves' ophthalmopathy.

This clonotype has ten or more counts. The gene calls are TRBV7-9 and TRBJ2-4, with D possibly being TRBD1 (5 bases). Germline loops: CDR1 SEHNR, CDR2 FQNEAQ (reference sequence). V lost 5 bases and J lost 2, with 10 bases in between. The CDR3 loop spans 14 amino acids. The DNA of the CDR3 is TGTGCCAGCAGCAGCGACAGACCCAAAAACATTCAGTACTTC. This sequence encodes CASSSDRPKNIQYF.

As concerns this clonotype: A much more abundant neighbour one base away suggests this may be a read error. The V gene is TRBV28, the J gene TRBJ2-5; the D call may be TRBD1 or TRBD2 (6 bases each). Germline assignment: CDR1 MDHEN and CDR2 SYDVKM. This CDR3 has 15 residues. The V end lost 6 bases, the J end lost 7 bases, and 21 bases lay between the germline ends. CDR3: CASSNLGSTDRTQYF. The CDR3, as DNA: TGTGCCAGCAGCAACCTCGGGAGTACGGACAGGACCCAGTACTTC.

Here the CDR3 DNA reads TGTGCCAGTAGTATAGAGACGGCGGGACAGACACAGGTCATGAACACTGAAGCTTTCTTT. It encodes CASSIETAGQTQVMNTEAFF. The rearrangement links TRBV19 to TRBJ1-1, with 7 bases aligning to TRBD1. V shed 0 bases, J shed 0 bases, and the junction held 16 bases outside the gene matches. The germline gives CDR1 LNHDA, CDR2 SQIVND (reference sequence). This CDR3 spans 20 amino acids. Together with reference TRBV19 and TRBJ1-1, the CDR3 gives the full variable domain: DGGITQSPKYLFRKEGQNVTLSCEQNLNHDAMYWYRQDPGQGLRLIYYSQIVNDFQKGDIAEGYSVSREKKESFPLTVTSAQKNPTAFYLCASSIETAGQTQVMNTEAFFGQGTRLTVV.

At least ten counts were recorded for this clonotype. One junction end does not reproduce the germline sequence, and a read error may be involved. The V call is TRBV5-8, the J call TRBJ2-3; D not certain. Germline V gives CDR1 SGHTS, CDR2 YDEGEE. This CDR3 contains 12 residues. The CDR3 protein is CANSSSTDTQYF. In DNA form, the CDR3 reads TGTGCCAACAGCAGTAGCACAGATACGCAGTATTTT.

This clonotype was recorded a few times. The rearrangement uses TRBV5-1 and TRBJ1-1; maybe TRBD1 (5 bases). The CDR3 spans 14 residues. The V gene lost 1 base and the J gene lost 3 bases, with 10 bases spanning the gap. Germline V gene lookup returns CDR1 SGHRS and CDR2 YFSETQ. In nucleotides, the CDR3 is TGCGCCAGCAGCTTGCGGCGGGGGGACACTGAAGCTTTCTTT. Its translation: CASSLRRGDTEAFF.

This clonotype was detected many times. This rearrangement joins TRBV27 to TRBJ1-5; TRBD1 matches at 9 bases. The CDR3 is 16 amino acids. Losses at the gene ends were 1 base for V and 7 bases for J; bases not matched to a gene: 8. Germline V lookup: CDR1 MNHEY, CDR2 SMNVEV (reference sequence). CDR3 bases: TGTGCCAGCAGTTTATACGGGACAGGGAAGGAACAGCCCCAGCATTTT. Its protein product is CASSLYGTGKEQPQHF.

This clonotype has a count of ten or more. This chain links TRBV6-1 with TRBJ2-7; 9 bases line up with TRBD2. V was clipped by 6 bases and J by 2 bases; unmatched bases: 11. CDR3 length equals 16 residues. Germline CDR1 MNHNS, CDR2 SASEGT. The chain's CDR3 is CASRFFIAGAPYEQYF. The DNA of the CDR3 is TGTGCCAGCAGATTCTTTATAGCGGGAGCCCCCTACGAGCAGTACTTC.

The chain is built from TRBV5-1 and TRBJ1-4; D is unclear. V shed 4 bases and J shed 7 bases, with 11 bases lying between them. This CDR3 has 13 amino acids. Germline CDR1 is SGHRS and CDR2 is YFSETQ. The CDR3 nucleotides are TGCGCCAGCAGCATGGGTACGTTTGAAAAACTGTTTTTT. Translation gives CASSMGTFEKLFF.

The chain couples TRBV7-2 to TRBJ1-6; D not resolved. V shed 6 bases and J shed 0 bases, with 6 bases lying between them. CDR3 length equals 14 residues. Germline CDR1 reads SGHTA; CDR2 reads FQGNSA. The CDR3 loop reads CASSESSYNSPLHF. The CDR3 nucleotides read TGTGCCAGCAGTGAGAGCTCCTATAATTCACCCCTCCACTTT.

The V and J genes are TRBV6-1 and TRBJ2-3; D unresolved. The CDR3 runs 16 residues. Germline V CDR1 and CDR2: MNHNS, SASEGT. Trimming cost V 6 bases and J 0 bases, with 16 bases left between them. In nucleotides, the CDR3 is TGTGCCAGCAGCCCCCGACACCCTACTAGCACAGATACGCAGTATTTT. Protein sequence: CASSPRHPTSTDTQYF.

The chain recombines TRBV5-1 with TRBJ1-1, with D tentatively TRBD1 (6 bases). CDR1 is SGHRS, CDR2 YFSETQ, per germline. This CDR3 is 15 amino acids long. Trimming took 1 base from V and 5 from J, leaving 15 bases between them. CDR3 coding DNA: TGCGCCAGCAGCTTGATAGCAGGGGCCCTAACTGAAGCTTTCTTT. This encodes CASSLIAGALTEAFF.

The chain is built from TRBV15 and TRBJ2-7, with 9 bases identical to TRBD1. This CDR3 contains 14 residues. Germline CDR1 and CDR2: LNHNV and YYDKDF (reference sequence). V lost 4 bases and J lost 4; bases outside the gene matches: 5. The CDR3 is CATSTNRGQYEQYF. In DNA, the CDR3 is TGTGCCACCAGCACAAACAGGGGGCAATACGAGCAGTACTTC.

This clonotype was recorded a few times. A clone one base away is much larger, so this may be a read error. The CDR3 spells CASSHRTGDVNTEAFF. The CDR3 DNA follows: TGCGCCAGCAGCCACCGGACAGGGGACGTGAACACTGAAGCTTTCTTT. The rearrangement links TRBV5-1 to TRBJ1-1, with 9 bases identical to TRBD1. V lost 4 bases to trimming and J lost 0 bases; unmatched junction nucleotides: 7. The CDR3 is made up of 16 amino acids. Germline V lookup: CDR1 SGHRS, CDR2 YFSETQ.

The table lists this clonotype with many counts. The chain employs TRBV20-1 and TRBJ1-6; D unresolved. Germline CDR1 reads DFQATT; CDR2 reads SNEGSKA (reference sequence). Trimming removed 4 bases at V and 10 bases at J, with 8 bases between. CDR3 length: 11 amino acids. CDR3 residues: CSANSHSPLHF. The CDR3 nucleotides are TGCAGTGCTAACTCACACTCACCCCTCCACTTT.

The table lists this clonotype with a count of one. J is TRBJ1-5 and V is TRBV2, with D possibly being TRBD1 (6 bases). V shed 8 bases and J shed 6 bases, with 26 bases lying between them. From germline, CDR1 is SNHLY and CDR2 FYNNEI. There are 17 residues in the CDR3. The DNA for the CDR3 is TGTGCCAGCCGACTAAGGGGGATTGATCTGGGAGGTCAGCCCCAGCATTTT. Translation: CASRLRGIDLGGQPQHF.

Turning to this clonotype: Possible read error: a much larger clone is one base away. The gene calls are TRBV6-1 and TRBJ1-5, with 7 bases lining up with TRBD1. Germline CDR1 MNHNS, CDR2 SASEGT. The CDR3 totals 16 residues. The CDR3 DNA reads as TGTGCCAACAGTGACCCGACAGGGAGGGCCCCGGAGCCCCAGCATTTT. Protein: CANSDPTGRAPEPQHF.

The chain carries TRBV6-1 and TRBJ2-7; weak D call: TRBD1 (5 bases). Trimming cost V 6 bases and J 0 bases, with 18 bases left between them. CDR1 is MNHNS and CDR2 is SASEGT in the germline V gene. The CDR3 has 16 residues. The CDR3: CASSDATVRFSYEQYF. Here the CDR3 DNA reads TGTGCCAGCAGCGACGCGACAGTTAGGTTCTCCTACGAGCAGTACTTC.

The J gene is TRBJ2-2, the V gene TRBV19, with D unclear. CDR1 and CDR2 from the germline V gene are LNHDA and SQIVND (reference sequence). The CDR3 is 17 amino acids. Trimming removed 9 bases from V and 6 bases from J, with 26 bases in between. The CDR3 DNA is TGTGCCAGCACCCTTTTTGTCACCTTGGTCGGTCCCGGGGAGCTGTTTTTT. Amino acids: CASTLFVTLVGPGELFF.

This clonotype showed up many times. The rearrangement links TRBV13 to TRBJ2-7, with D maybe TRBD2 (5 bases). The CDR3 covers 15 residues. Trimming pared 2 bases from V and 6 bases from J, leaving 17 bases between. CDR1 is PRHDT and CDR2 is FYEKMQ in the germline V gene (reference sequence). CDR3 in DNA: TGTGCCAGCAGCTTACAAGTCGGCCCCGAGGGCGAGCAGTACTTC. This translates into CASSLQVGPEGEQYF.

This clonotype appeared a few times. This chain connects TRBV19 to TRBJ1-1; TRBD1 agrees at 7 bases. The germline CDR1 and CDR2 sequences are LNHDA and SQIVND (reference sequence). J gave up 10 bases and V 6 bases, and 8 bases lay outside the gene matches. The CDR3 length is 12 residues. In DNA, the CDR3 is TGTGCCAGTAGCTACCAACAGGGGACAGCTTTCTTT. This encodes CASSYQQGTAFF.